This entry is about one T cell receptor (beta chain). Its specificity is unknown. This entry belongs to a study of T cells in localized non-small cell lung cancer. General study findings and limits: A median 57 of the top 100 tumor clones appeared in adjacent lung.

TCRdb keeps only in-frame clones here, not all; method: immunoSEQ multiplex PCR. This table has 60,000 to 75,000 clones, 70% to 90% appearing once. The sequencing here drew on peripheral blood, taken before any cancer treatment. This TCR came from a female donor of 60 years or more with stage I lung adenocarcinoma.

The CDR3 loop reads CAGHAFTLRGNTIYF. The CDR3 bases are TGTGCCGGACATGCGTTCACTCTTAGAGGAAACACCATATATTTT. V is TRBV7-9 and J is TRBJ1-3; tentative D call: TRBD1 (5 bases). The CDR3 has 15 amino acids. V was cut by 11 bases and J by 4 bases, with 21 bases left in between. Germline values: CDR1 SEHNR, CDR2 FQNEAQ (reference sequence).